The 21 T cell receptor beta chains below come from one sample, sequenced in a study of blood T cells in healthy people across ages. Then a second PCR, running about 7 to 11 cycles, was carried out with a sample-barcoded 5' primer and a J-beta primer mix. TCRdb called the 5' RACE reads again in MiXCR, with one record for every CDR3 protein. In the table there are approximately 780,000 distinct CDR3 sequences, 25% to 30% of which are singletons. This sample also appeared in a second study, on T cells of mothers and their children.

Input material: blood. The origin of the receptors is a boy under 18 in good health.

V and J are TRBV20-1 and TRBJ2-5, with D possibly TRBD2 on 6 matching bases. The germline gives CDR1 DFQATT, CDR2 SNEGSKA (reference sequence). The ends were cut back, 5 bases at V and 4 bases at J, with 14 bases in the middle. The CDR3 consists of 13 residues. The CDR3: CSAYWRGGETQYF. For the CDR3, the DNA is TGCAGTGCTTATTGGCGGGGAGGAGAGACCCAGTACTTC.

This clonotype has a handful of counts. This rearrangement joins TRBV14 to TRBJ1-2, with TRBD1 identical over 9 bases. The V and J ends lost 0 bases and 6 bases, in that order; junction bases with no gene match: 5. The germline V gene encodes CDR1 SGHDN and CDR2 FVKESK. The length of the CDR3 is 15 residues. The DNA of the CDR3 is TGTGCCAGCAGCCAAGATCGGACAGGGGCTGATGGCTACACCTTC. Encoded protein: CASSQDRTGADGYTF.

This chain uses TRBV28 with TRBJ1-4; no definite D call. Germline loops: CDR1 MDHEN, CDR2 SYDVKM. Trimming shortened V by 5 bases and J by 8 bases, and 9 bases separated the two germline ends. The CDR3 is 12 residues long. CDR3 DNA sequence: TGTGCCAGCAGTCCAAGGCCAGAAAAACTGTTTTTT. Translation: CASSPRPEKLFF.

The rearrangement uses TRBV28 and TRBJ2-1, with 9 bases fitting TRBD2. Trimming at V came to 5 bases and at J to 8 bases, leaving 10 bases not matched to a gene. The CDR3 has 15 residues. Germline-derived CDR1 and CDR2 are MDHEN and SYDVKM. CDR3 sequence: CASSLLSGRGDEQFF. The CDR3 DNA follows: TGTGCCAGCAGTCTACTTAGCGGGAGAGGGGATGAGCAGTTCTTC.

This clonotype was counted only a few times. In nucleotides, the CDR3 is TGTGCCAGCAGTTCGCCGAGGGGCACCACTTACAATGAGCAGTTCTTC. Protein sequence: CASSSPRGTTYNEQFF. The rearrangement uses TRBV27 and TRBJ2-5; D might be TRBD1 or TRBD2, each matching 5 bases. The J call is in doubt because the DNA end fits TRBJ2-1 better. The CDR3 covers 16 residues. The V gene's germline CDR1 is MNHEY and CDR2 SMNVEV (reference sequence).

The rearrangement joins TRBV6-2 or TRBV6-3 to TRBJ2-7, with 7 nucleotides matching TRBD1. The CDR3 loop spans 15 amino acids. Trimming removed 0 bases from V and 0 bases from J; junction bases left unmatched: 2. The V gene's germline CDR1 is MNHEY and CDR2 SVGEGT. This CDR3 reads CASSYSGQVSYEQYF. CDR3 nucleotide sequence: TGTGCCAGCAGTTACTCAGGACAGGTCTCCTACGAGCAGTACTTC.

The CDR3 is CASSLDGRTGETQYF. The CDR3 nucleotides read TGTGCCAGCAGCTTAGACGGGAGGACGGGAGAGACCCAGTACTTC. The V call is TRBV7-9, the J call TRBJ2-5, with 7 positions matching TRBD2. Trimming at V came to 1 base and at J to 4 bases, leaving 6 bases not matched to a gene. The CDR3 is made up of 15 amino acids. The V gene's germline CDR1 is SEHNR and CDR2 FQNEAQ (reference sequence).

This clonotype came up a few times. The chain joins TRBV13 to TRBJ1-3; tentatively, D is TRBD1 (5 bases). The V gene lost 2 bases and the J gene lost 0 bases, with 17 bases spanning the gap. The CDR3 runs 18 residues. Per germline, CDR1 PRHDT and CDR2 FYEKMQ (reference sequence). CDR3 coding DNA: TGTGCCAGCAGCTTAAGCTTTCCGGGACGGTTCTCTGGAAACACCATATATTTT. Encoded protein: CASSLSFPGRFSGNTIYF.

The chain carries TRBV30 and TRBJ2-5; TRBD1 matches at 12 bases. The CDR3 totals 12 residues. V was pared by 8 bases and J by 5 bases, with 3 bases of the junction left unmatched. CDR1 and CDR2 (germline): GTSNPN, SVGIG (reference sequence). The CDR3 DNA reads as TGTGCCGGGACAGGGGGCGGCGAGACCCAGTACTTC. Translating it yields CAGTGGGETQYF.

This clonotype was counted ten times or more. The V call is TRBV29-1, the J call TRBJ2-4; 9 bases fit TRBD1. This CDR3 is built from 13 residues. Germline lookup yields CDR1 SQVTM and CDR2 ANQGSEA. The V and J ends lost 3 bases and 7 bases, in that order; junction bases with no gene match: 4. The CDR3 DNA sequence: TGCAGCGTTGAGGGACAGGGAGGTAACATTCAGTACTTC. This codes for CSVEGQGGNIQYF.

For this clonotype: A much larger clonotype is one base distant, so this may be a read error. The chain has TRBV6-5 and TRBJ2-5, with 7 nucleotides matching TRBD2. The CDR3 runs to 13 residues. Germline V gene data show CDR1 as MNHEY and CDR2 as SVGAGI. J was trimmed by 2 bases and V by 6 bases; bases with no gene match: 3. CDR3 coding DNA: TGTGCCAGCAGGCCAGCGGGGCAAGAGACCCAGTACTTC. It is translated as CASRPAGQETQYF.

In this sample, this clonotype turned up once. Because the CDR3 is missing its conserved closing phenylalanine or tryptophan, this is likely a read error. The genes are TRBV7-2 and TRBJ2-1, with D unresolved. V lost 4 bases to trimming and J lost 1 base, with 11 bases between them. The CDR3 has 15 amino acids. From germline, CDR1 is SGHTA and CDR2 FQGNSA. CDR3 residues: CASSSTPVSYNEQFS. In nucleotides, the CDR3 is TGTGCCAGCAGCTCTACTCCAGTTTCCTACAATGAGCAGTTCTCC.

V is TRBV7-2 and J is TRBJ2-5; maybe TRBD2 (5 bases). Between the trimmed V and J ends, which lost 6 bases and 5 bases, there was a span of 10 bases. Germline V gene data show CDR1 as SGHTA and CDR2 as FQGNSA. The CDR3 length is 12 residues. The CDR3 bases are TGTGCCAGCAGTGGACTCGTGGAGACCCAGTACTTC. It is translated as CASSGLVETQYF.

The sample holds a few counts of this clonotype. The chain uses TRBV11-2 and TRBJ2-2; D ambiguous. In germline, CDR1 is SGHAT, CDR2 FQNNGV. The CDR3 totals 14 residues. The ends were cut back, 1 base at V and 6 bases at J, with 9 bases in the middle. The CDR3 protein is CASSLVVTAGELFF. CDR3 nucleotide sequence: TGTGCCAGCAGCTTAGTAGTCACTGCCGGGGAGCTGTTTTTT. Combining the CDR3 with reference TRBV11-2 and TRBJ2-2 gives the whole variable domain EAGVAQSPRYKIIEKRQSVAFWCNPISGHATLYWYQQILGQGPKLLIQFQNNGVVDDSQLPKDRFSAERLKGVDSTLKIQPAKLEDSAVYLCASSLVVTAGELFFGEGSRLTVL.

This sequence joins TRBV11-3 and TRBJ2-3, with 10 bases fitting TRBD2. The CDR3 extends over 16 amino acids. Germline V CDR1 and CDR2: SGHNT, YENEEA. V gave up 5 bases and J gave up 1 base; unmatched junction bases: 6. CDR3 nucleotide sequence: TGTGCCAGCAGCCAGCGGGGGGGAATCCGCACAGATACGCAGTATTTT. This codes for CASSQRGGIRTDTQYF.

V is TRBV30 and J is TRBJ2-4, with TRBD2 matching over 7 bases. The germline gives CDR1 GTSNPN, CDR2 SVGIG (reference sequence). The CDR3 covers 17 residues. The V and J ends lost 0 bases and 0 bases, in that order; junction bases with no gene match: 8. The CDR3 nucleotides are TGTGCCTGGAGTGTACCCGGACTAGGCAGAGCCAAAAACATTCAGTACTTC. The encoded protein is CAWSVPGLGRAKNIQYF.

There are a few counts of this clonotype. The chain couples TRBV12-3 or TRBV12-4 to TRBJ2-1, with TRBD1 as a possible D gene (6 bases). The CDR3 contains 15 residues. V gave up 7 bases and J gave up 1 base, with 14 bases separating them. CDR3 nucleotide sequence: TGTGCCAGCAACTCGAGGGGGTTTTCCTACAATGAGCAGTTCTTC. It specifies CASNSRGFSYNEQFF.

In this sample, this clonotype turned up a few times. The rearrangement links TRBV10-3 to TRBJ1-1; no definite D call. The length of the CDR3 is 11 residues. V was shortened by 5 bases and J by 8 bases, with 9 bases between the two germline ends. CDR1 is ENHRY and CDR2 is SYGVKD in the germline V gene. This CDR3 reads CAISPGREAFF. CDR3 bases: TGTGCCATCAGTCCCGGCCGAGAAGCTTTCTTT.

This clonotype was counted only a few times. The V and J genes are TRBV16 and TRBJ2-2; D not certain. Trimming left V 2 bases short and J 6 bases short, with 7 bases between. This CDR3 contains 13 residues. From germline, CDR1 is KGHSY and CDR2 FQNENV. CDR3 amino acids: CASSQVTAGELFF. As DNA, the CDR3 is TGTGCCAGCAGCCAAGTAACTGCCGGGGAGCTGTTTTTT. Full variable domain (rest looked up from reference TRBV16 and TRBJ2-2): GEEVAQTPKHLVRGEGQKAKLYCAPIKGHSYVFWYQQVLKNEFKFLISFQNENVFDETGMPKERFSAKCLPNSPCSLEIQATKLEDSAVYFCASSQVTAGELFFGEGSRLTVL.

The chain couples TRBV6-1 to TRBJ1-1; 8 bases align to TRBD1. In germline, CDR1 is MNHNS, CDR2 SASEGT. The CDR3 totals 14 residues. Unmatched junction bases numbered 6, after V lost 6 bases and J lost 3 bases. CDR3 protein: CASRDRVWDTEAFF. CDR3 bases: TGTGCCAGCAGGGACAGGGTATGGGACACTGAAGCTTTCTTT.

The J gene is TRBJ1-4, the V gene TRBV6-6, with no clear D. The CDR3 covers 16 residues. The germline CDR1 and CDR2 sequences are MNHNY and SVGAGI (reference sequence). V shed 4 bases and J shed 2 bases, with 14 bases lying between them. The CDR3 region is CASSSPAVRTNEKLFF. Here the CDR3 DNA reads TGTGCCAGCAGTTCCCCAGCCGTGAGGACTAATGAAAAACTGTTTTTT.